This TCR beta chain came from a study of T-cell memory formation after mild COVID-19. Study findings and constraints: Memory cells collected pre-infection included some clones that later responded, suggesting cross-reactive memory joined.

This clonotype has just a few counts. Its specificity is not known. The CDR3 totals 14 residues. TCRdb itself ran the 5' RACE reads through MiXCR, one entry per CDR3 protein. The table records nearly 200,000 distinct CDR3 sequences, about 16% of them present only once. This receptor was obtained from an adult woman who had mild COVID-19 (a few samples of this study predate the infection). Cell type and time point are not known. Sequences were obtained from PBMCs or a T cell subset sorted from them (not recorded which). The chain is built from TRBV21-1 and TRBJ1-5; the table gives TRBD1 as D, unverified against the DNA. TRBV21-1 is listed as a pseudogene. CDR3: CASWGPERKGPQHF. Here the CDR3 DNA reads TGTGCCAGCTGGGGACCCGAAAGAAAGGGGCCCCAGCATTTT.